This T cell receptor beta chain was identified in a study of a mutant IDH1 vaccine in newly diagnosed glioma. On the study more broadly: Vaccination started 4-6 weeks after radiotherapy alone, or with temozolomide cycles. Patients' prior therapy spanned radiotherapy, temozolomide, or both; most underwent both.

Assay used: immunoSEQ multiplex PCR; TCRdb lists only in-frame clones, some missing. The sample yields some 37,000 clones, approximately 80% seen once. The time point: week 5, during vaccination. All doses held 300 ug of mutant IDH1 20-mer peptide, with topical imiquimod. In the case of this clone: Its specificity is not known. Other nucleotide sequences from this sample produce the same CDR3.

CDR1 is SGHRS and CDR2 is YFSETQ in the germline V gene. Trimming removed 1 base at V and 6 bases at J, with 9 bases between. The CDR3 is 13 amino acids. The source of this sequence is a middle-aged man with glioma. The chain combines TRBV5-1 with TRBJ2-3, with D perhaps matching TRBD1 or TRBD2 (5 bases each). The specimen was PBMCs, collected from a glioma patient whose treatment included an IDH1 peptide vaccine. CDR3 amino acids: CASSLRGTDTQYF. The CDR3, as DNA: TGCGCCAGCAGCTTGAGAGGGACGGATACGCAGTATTTT.